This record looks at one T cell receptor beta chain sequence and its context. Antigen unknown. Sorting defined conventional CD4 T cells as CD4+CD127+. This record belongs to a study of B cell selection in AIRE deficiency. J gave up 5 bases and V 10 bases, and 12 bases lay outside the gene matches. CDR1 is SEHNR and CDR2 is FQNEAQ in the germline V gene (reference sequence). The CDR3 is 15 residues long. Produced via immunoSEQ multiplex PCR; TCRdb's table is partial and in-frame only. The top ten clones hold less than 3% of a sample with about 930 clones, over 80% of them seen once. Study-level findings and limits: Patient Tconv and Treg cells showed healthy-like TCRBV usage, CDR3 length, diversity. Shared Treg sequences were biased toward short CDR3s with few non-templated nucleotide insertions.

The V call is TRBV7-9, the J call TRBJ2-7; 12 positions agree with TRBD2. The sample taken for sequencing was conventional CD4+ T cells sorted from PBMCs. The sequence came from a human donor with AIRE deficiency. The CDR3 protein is CATLLRLAGVHEQYF. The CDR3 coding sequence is TGTGCCACCTTACTCAGACTAGCGGGAGTCCACGAGCAGTACTTC.